The clone carrying this T cell receptor beta chain has more than one count but fewer than ten. The PCR made use of 60 Vbeta and 13 Jbeta primers. Profiling relied on immunoSEQ multiplex PCR, and the TCRdb table lists in-frame clones only, not all of them. The sample has 100,000 to 120,000 clones, roughly three quarters seen once. This sample was included in a study of cytomegalovirus exposure and HLA in healthy donors. The V end lost 3 bases, the J end lost 8 bases, and 19 bases lay between the germline ends. The CDR3 has 16 amino acids. CDR1 is MRHNA, CDR2 SNTAGT, per germline. The chain employs TRBV6-4 and TRBJ2-2; D call uncertain. This receptor was identified in a man under 40 in good health and CMV-seropositive. The sequenced sample consisted of PBMCs. The CDR3 loop is CASSESTSGGVGELFF. In nucleotides, the CDR3 is TGTGCCAGCAGTGAAAGTACCTCCGGCGGTGTGGGGGAGCTGTTTTTT.